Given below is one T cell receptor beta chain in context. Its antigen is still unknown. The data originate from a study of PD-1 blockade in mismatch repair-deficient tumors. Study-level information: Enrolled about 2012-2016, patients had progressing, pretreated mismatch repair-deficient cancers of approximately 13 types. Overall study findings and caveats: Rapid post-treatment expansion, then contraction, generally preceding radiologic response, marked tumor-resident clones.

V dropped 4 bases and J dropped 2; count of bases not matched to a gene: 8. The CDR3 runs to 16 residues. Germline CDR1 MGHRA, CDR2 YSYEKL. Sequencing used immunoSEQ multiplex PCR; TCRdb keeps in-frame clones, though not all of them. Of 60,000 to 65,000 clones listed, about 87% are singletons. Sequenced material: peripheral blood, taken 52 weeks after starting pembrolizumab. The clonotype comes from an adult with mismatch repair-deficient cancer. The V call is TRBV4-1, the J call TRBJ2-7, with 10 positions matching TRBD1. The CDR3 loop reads CASSPGQGVIPYEQYF. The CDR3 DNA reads TGCGCCAGCAGCCCAGGACAGGGGGTTATCCCCTACGAGCAGTACTTC.